Each of the 25 T cell receptor beta chains below was sequenced from the same sample in a study of PD-L1 blockade in urothelial cancer. This table comes from immunoSEQ multiplex PCR, and its TCRdb copy is limited to in-frame clones, with some not included. Seen here are tens of thousands of clones, more than 85% observed once, and the top ten hold around 10%. The material sequenced was PBMCs, taken around atezolizumab (anti-PD-L1) treatment. These TCRs come from a man in his 60s with urothelial cancer.

V gene TRBV29-1 combines with J gene TRBJ2-5; TRBD1 matches 8 bases. The length of the CDR3 is 11 residues. V shed 7 bases and J 5 bases; nucleotides not matched to a gene: 3. In germline, CDR1 is SQVTM, CDR2 ANQGSEA. CDR3 coding DNA: TGCAGCGGACGACAGGGGGAGACCCAGTACTTC. Its protein is CSGRQGETQYF. The full variable domain, completed using reference TRBV29-1 and TRBJ2-5, is SAVISQKPSRDICQRGTSLTIQCQVDSQVTMMFWYRQQPGQSLTLIATANQGSEATYESGFVIDKFPISRPNLTFSTLTVSNMSPEDSSIYLCSGRQGETQYFGPGTRLLVL.

The chain joins TRBV2 to TRBJ2-3; maybe TRBD2 (5 bases). This CDR3 is built from 14 residues. Germline values: CDR1 SNHLY, CDR2 FYNNEI. V lost 7 bases and J lost 1, with 12 bases in between. The CDR3 DNA reads as TGTGCCAGCAATCGGGGATCCCGCACAGATACGCAGTATTTT. Translating it yields CASNRGSRTDTQYF.

The chain joins TRBV7-3 to TRBJ2-2; the match to TRBD2 covers 9 bases. The CDR3 contains 15 residues. V was pared by 4 bases and J by 3 bases, with 3 bases of the junction left unmatched. The germline V gene has CDR1 SGHTA and CDR2 FQGTGA. Here the CDR3 reads CASSSASGDTGELFF. DNA for the CDR3: TGTGCCAGCAGCTCAGCTAGCGGGGACACCGGGGAGCTGTTTTTT.

J is TRBJ2-3 and V is TRBV15, with D unclear. The CDR3 runs 13 residues. The germline gives CDR1 LNHNV, CDR2 YYDKDF (reference sequence). The V end lost 0 bases, the J end lost 6 bases, and 7 bases lay between the germline ends. CDR3 nucleotides: TGTGCCACCAGCAGAGATATGAGGGATACGCAGTATTTT. Its translation is CATSRDMRDTQYF.

The V and J genes are TRBV7-2 and TRBJ2-7; D is ambiguous. The CDR3 runs to 15 residues. The germline V and J ends were trimmed by 1 base and 0 bases, with 10 bases remaining between them. The germline CDR1 and CDR2 sequences are SGHTA and FQGNSA. CDR3 coding DNA: TGTGCCAGCAGCTTAGTAGTTTCCCCCTCCTACGAGCAGTACTTC. It is translated as CASSLVVSPSYEQYF. The full variable domain, in which reference TRBV7-2 and TRBJ2-7 provide the parts outside the CDR3, is GAGVSQSPSNKVTEKGKDVELRCDPISGHTALYWYRQSLGQGLEFLIYFQGNSAPDKSGLPSDRFSAERTGGSVSTLTIQRTQQEDSAVYLCASSLVVSPSYEQYFGPGTRLTVT.

The genes are TRBV7-2 and TRBJ2-7, with no clear D. Germline CDR1 and CDR2: SGHTA and FQGNSA. Trimming removed 5 bases at V and 2 bases at J, with 7 bases between. This CDR3 has 12 residues. The CDR3: CASSVTTYEQYF. CDR3 nucleotide sequence: TGTGCCAGCAGCGTCACAACCTACGAGCAGTACTTC.

The chain combines TRBV7-2 with TRBJ2-7; a possible D gene is TRBD2 (6 bases). Trimming removed 2 bases at V and 0 bases at J, with 8 bases between. This CDR3 comprises 14 residues. The germline V gene has CDR1 SGHTA and CDR2 FQGNSA. This CDR3 reads CASSLTGASYEQYF. In nucleotides, the CDR3 is TGTGCCAGCAGCTTAACGGGAGCCTCCTACGAGCAGTACTTC.

V is TRBV9 and J is TRBJ2-2, with 12 bases fitting TRBD2. V was pared by 3 bases and J by 1 base, with 1 base of the junction left unmatched. This CDR3 is 16 amino acids long. Germline V gives CDR1 SGDLS, CDR2 YYNGEE. The CDR3 DNA follows: TGTGCCAGCAGCGCGACTAGCGGGAGGAACACCGGGGAGCTGTTTTTT. It is translated as CASSATSGRNTGELFF.

The chain has TRBV28 and TRBJ2-7; no reliable D call. V shed 5 bases and J shed 0 bases, with 11 bases lying between them. This CDR3 has 14 amino acids. The germline V gene encodes CDR1 MDHEN and CDR2 SYDVKM. The CDR3 protein is CASSETGSSYEQYF. CDR3 bases: TGTGCCAGCAGTGAGACGGGTTCCTCCTACGAGCAGTACTTC.

J is TRBJ2-1 and V is TRBV4-2, with 9 positions matching TRBD2. In germline, CDR1 is LGHNA, CDR2 YNFKEQ. After removal of 1 base from V and 8 bases from J, the junction contained 6 bases not matched to a gene. This CDR3 is 15 amino acids long. The CDR3 coding sequence is TGTGCCAGCAGCCAAGGAATTAGCGGGAGTCATGAGCAGTTCTTC. It translates to CASSQGISGSHEQFF.

This chain connects TRBV28 to TRBJ1-5; 10 bases align to TRBD1. The J segment lost 6 bases and the V segment lost 8 bases, leaving 13 bases of the junction unmatched. The CDR3 consists of 16 residues. Germline values: CDR1 MDHEN, CDR2 SYDVKM. The CDR3 loop reads CASWTVGQGVAQPQHF. As DNA, the CDR3 is TGTGCCAGCTGGACGGTTGGACAGGGGGTGGCTCAGCCCCAGCATTTT.

This clone is a singleton in its sample. The chain employs TRBV7-2 and TRBJ2-3, with D tentatively TRBD2 (5 bases). Trimming took 5 bases from V and 11 from J, leaving 11 bases between them. CDR1 and CDR2 (germline): SGHTA, FQGNSA. This CDR3 has 11 residues. The CDR3 nucleotides read TGTGCCAGCAGCCGTGAGGGAGAGCAGTATTTT. Its protein is CASSREGEQYF.

The chain is built from TRBV10-3 and TRBJ2-5, with 11 bases identical to TRBD2. The CDR3 has 16 residues. J lost 3 bases, V lost 6 bases, and 9 bases had no gene match. Germline V gene lookup returns CDR1 ENHRY and CDR2 SYGVKD. CDR3 bases: TGTGCCATCAGCAATAGCGGGGGGGCTTCAGAAGAGACCCAGTACTTC. Translated, it gives CAISNSGGASEETQYF.

V usage is TRBV7-3 and J usage is TRBJ2-2; D perhaps matches TRBD2 (6 bases). V was pared by 5 bases and J by 1 base, with 8 bases between. The CDR3 has 14 amino acids. The germline V gene encodes CDR1 SGHTA and CDR2 FQGTGA. The CDR3 loop is CASSPEGNTGELFF. DNA for the CDR3: TGTGCCAGCAGCCCGGAGGGGAACACCGGGGAGCTGTTTTTT. The complete variable domain, with remaining parts taken from reference TRBV7-3 and TRBJ2-2, reads GAGVSQTPSNKVTEKGKYVELRCDPISGHTALYWYRQSLGQGPEFLIYFQGTGAADDSGLPNDRFFAVRPEGSVSTLKIQRTERGDSAVYLCASSPEGNTGELFFGEGSRLTVL.

This chain connects TRBV19 to TRBJ2-2, with 7 bases that match TRBD1. With V trimmed by 8 bases and J by 0 bases, 6 bases remained unmatched. This CDR3 region has 15 residues. Germline CDR1 reads LNHDA; CDR2 reads SQIVND (reference sequence). This CDR3 reads CASRETGANTGELFF. In nucleotides, the CDR3 is TGTGCCAGTCGGGAAACAGGGGCGAACACCGGGGAGCTGTTTTTT.

The CDR3, as DNA: TGTGCCAGCAGCTTAGTAAGGGCGGGAGAAGTCCGGGAGACCCAGTACTTC. This translates into CASSLVRAGEVRETQYF. The chain carries TRBV7-9 and TRBJ2-5; 7 positions match TRBD2. From germline, CDR1 is SEHNR and CDR2 FQNEAQ (reference sequence). The CDR3 covers 17 residues. V shed 1 base, J shed 5 bases, and the junction held 13 bases outside the gene matches.

This chain's CDR3 is CASRPRTGQTYEQYF. The CDR3 coding sequence is TGTGCCAGTAGACCCAGGACAGGTCAGACCTACGAGCAGTACTTC. The chain combines TRBV19 with TRBJ2-7; 7 bases align to TRBD1. V lost 6 bases, J lost 2 bases, and 10 bases stayed unmatched. The CDR3 has 15 amino acids. Germline V lookup: CDR1 LNHDA, CDR2 SQIVND (reference sequence). Drawing the rest from reference TRBV19 and TRBJ2-7, the complete variable domain is DGGITQSPKYLFRKEGQNVTLSCEQNLNHDAMYWYRQDPGQGLRLIYYSQIVNDFQKGDIAEGYSVSREKKESFPLTVTSAQKNPTAFYLCASRPRTGQTYEQYFGPGTRLTVT.

The chain has TRBV5-1 and TRBJ2-1, with D possibly TRBD1 on 6 matching bases. V was shortened by 4 bases and J by 5 bases, with 10 bases between the two germline ends. The CDR3 loop spans 13 amino acids. The germline V gene encodes CDR1 SGHRS and CDR2 YFSETQ. The CDR3 protein is CASSRDTNNEQFF. The CDR3 nucleotides read TGCGCCAGCAGCAGGGACACTAACAATGAGCAGTTCTTC.

The chain employs TRBV5-1 and TRBJ2-5; 12 bases align to TRBD2. This CDR3 has 17 residues. Trimming took 3 bases from V and 5 from J; bases not matched to a gene: 11. From germline, CDR1 is SGHRS and CDR2 YFSETQ. CDR3 nucleotide sequence: TGCGCCAGCAGCTCCCAGCTAACTAGCGGGAGGCGGGAGACCCAGTACTTC. Residues: CASSSQLTSGRRETQYF.

The rearrangement uses TRBV25-1 and TRBJ2-1; the match to TRBD1 covers 10 bases. The CDR3 spans 15 residues. Germline V gene sequence: CDR1 MGHDK, CDR2 SYGVNS. V gave up 4 bases and J gave up 6 bases; unmatched junction bases: 6. The CDR3 sequence is CASSGGTGVTNEQFF. Here the CDR3 DNA reads TGTGCCAGCAGTGGTGGGACAGGGGTTACCAATGAGCAGTTCTTC.

The rearrangement uses TRBV4-1 and TRBJ1-5, with 8 bases fitting TRBD1. Germline CDR1 is MGHRA and CDR2 is YSYEKL. There are 16 residues in the CDR3. The junction had 7 bases not matched to a gene; V was cut back by 0 bases and J by 6 bases. CDR3 DNA: TGCGCCAGCAGCCAAGACCCGGGACAGGAGAGTCAGCCCCAGCATTTT. Encoded protein: CASSQDPGQESQPQHF.

V and J are TRBV7-3 and TRBJ2-2; 8 bases match TRBD2. V shed 4 bases and J 5 bases; nucleotides not matched to a gene: 3. The germline V gene encodes CDR1 SGHTA and CDR2 FQGTGA. CDR3 length: 14 amino acids. In DNA form, the CDR3 reads TGTGCCAGCAGCTCCTTAGCGGGAACCGGGGAGCTGTTTTTT. Its protein product is CASSSLAGTGELFF.

V and J are TRBV7-2 and TRBJ1-2; D not certain. CDR1 is SGHTA and CDR2 is FQGNSA in the germline V gene. V gave up 5 bases and J gave up 2 bases, with 9 bases separating them. There are 13 residues in the CDR3. CDR3 sequence reads: CASSRGENYGYTF. As DNA, the CDR3 is TGTGCCAGCAGCCGCGGGGAGAACTATGGCTACACCTTC.

The chain joins TRBV2 to TRBJ2-3, with 7 bases that match TRBD2. From germline, CDR1 is SNHLY and CDR2 FYNNEI. This CDR3 contains 14 residues. V shed 6 bases and J 0 bases; nucleotides not matched to a gene: 3. Here the CDR3 DNA reads TGTGCCAGCAGGGGGGGGGAGAGCACAGATACGCAGTATTTT. It codes for CASRGGESTDTQYF.

There are a few counts of this clone. The chain is built from TRBV11-1 and TRBJ2-1; 14 bases line up with TRBD2. In germline, CDR1 is SGHAT, CDR2 FQDESV (reference sequence). The CDR3 runs to 17 residues. After removal of 6 bases from V and 0 bases from J, the junction contained 4 bases not matched to a gene. CDR3 region: CASRGLAGGRSYNEQFF. CDR3 DNA: TGTGCCAGCAGAGGACTAGCGGGAGGCCGCTCCTACAATGAGCAGTTCTTC.